The 11 T cell receptor beta chains reported below all come from one sample, sequenced in a study of shared clonotypes between healthy human individuals. Libraries were prepared by immunoSEQ multiplex PCR; TCRdb keeps only in-frame clonotypes and omits some of them. Counted here are 1.5 million to 2.5 million clones, approximately 94% occurring once; the ten biggest clones make up 1% to 1.5%. Naive CD8 cells lacked CD45RO and underwent positive selection for CCR7, leaving out terminally differentiated effector memory CD45RA+ cells. The sample was naive CD8+ T cells sorted from blood. The receptors stem from a man younger than 35 in good health.

V usage is TRBV9 and J usage is TRBJ1-2; tentatively, D is TRBD1 (6 bases). The V end was cut by 4 bases, the J end by 1 base, with 26 bases between. The germline V gene encodes CDR1 SGDLS and CDR2 YYNGEE. There are 19 residues in the CDR3. The CDR3 protein is CASSPDGQGPATFNYGYTF. The CDR3 DNA follows: TGTGCCAGCAGCCCGGACGGGCAGGGGCCCGCCACCTTTAACTATGGCTACACCTTC.

J is TRBJ1-5 and V is TRBV7-3, with D possibly matching TRBD1 (6 bases). Germline V gene sequence: CDR1 SGHTA, CDR2 FQGTGA. V was pared by 2 bases and J by 7 bases, with 9 bases between. This CDR3 is built from 13 residues. The CDR3 loop is CASSLFGGQPQHF. In DNA form, the CDR3 reads TGTGCCAGCAGCTTATTCGGGGGCCAGCCCCAGCATTTT.

The chain is built from TRBV6-5 and TRBJ2-7, with D possibly being TRBD2 (6 bases). The CDR3 runs to 14 residues. Germline CDR1 is MNHEY and CDR2 is SVGAGI. Trimming took 3 bases from V and 2 from J, leaving 11 bases between them. The CDR3, as DNA: TGTGCCAGCAGTTATAGACTAGATGCCTACGAGCAGTACTTC. This translates into CASSYRLDAYEQYF.

The V call is TRBV6-5, the J call TRBJ2-5, with 9 bases aligning to TRBD2. CDR1 and CDR2 from the germline V gene are MNHEY and SVGAGI. The J segment lost 7 bases and the V segment lost 4 bases, leaving 10 bases of the junction unmatched. The CDR3 consists of 15 residues. The DNA of the CDR3 is TGTGCCAGCAGTTCGGGACTAGCAGCCTCGGGGACCCAGTACTTC. As protein: CASSSGLAASGTQYF.

The rearrangement uses TRBV6-1 and TRBJ2-7, with TRBD1 matching over 12 bases. V gave up 3 bases and J gave up 2 bases; unmatched junction bases: 2. Germline-derived CDR1 and CDR2 are MNHNS and SASEGT. The CDR3 covers 15 residues. This chain's CDR3 is CASSEGQGAAYEQYF. The CDR3 DNA sequence: TGTGCCAGCAGTGAGGGACAGGGGGCCGCCTACGAGCAGTACTTC.

V is TRBV14 and J is TRBJ1-5; no definite D call. Trimming removed 0 bases at V and 7 bases at J, with 16 bases between. Per germline, CDR1 SGHDN and CDR2 FVKESK. This CDR3 has 16 residues. DNA for the CDR3: TGTGCCAGCAGCCAAGAGAGTCCGGGTTGGAGGCAGCCCCAGCATTTT. Protein: CASSQESPGWRQPQHF.

J is TRBJ2-3 and V is TRBV19; TRBD2 aligns across 13 bases. This CDR3 has 16 residues. Germline V CDR1 and CDR2: LNHDA, SQIVND (reference sequence). J was trimmed by 4 bases and V by 3 bases; bases with no gene match: 4. Here the CDR3 reads CASSITSGGAADTQYF. The CDR3 DNA reads TGTGCCAGTAGTATCACTAGCGGGGGGGCCGCAGATACGCAGTATTTT.

This sequence joins TRBV7-9 and TRBJ2-7; D gene uncertain. The CDR3 runs to 13 residues. Trimming shortened V by 3 bases and J by 2 bases, and 8 bases separated the two germline ends. In germline, CDR1 is SEHNR, CDR2 FQNEAQ (reference sequence). The CDR3 sequence is CASSFTRAYEQYF. The DNA of the CDR3 is TGTGCCAGCAGCTTCACTCGGGCCTACGAGCAGTACTTC.

CDR3 DNA: TGTGCCAGCAGCGTAGATGGGGCTGCTGAAGCTTTCTTT. Translated, it gives CASSVDGAAEAFF. The chain carries TRBV9 and TRBJ1-1; D might be TRBD1 (5 bases). CDR1 and CDR2 from the germline V gene are SGDLS and YYNGEE. V lost 0 bases and J lost 6, with 9 bases in between. The CDR3 sequence is 13 residues long. Full variable domain (missing parts from reference TRBV9 and TRBJ1-1): DSGVTQTPKHLITATGQRVTLRCSPRSGDLSVYWYQQSLDQGLQFLIQYYNGEERAKGNILERFSAQQFPDLHSELNLSSLELGDSALYFCASSVDGAAEAFFGQGTRLTVV.

The genes are TRBV28 and TRBJ2-2; TRBD1 might be the D (5 bases). The CDR3 is 15 residues long. V dropped 8 bases and J dropped 1 base, with 14 bases sitting between them. Per the germline V gene, CDR1 is MDHEN and CDR2 is SYDVKM. Here the CDR3 reads CASRTGRGNTGELFF. The DNA of the CDR3 is TGTGCCAGCCGGACCGGTAGGGGGAACACCGGGGAGCTGTTTTTT.

A single count supports this clone. The chain's CDR3 is CASISYEQFF. The CDR3 DNA reads TGTGCCAGCATATCCTATGAGCAGTTCTTC. The rearrangement links TRBV6-1 to TRBJ2-1; D gene uncertain. Per germline, CDR1 MNHNS and CDR2 SASEGT. V lost 7 bases to trimming and J lost 8 bases, with 6 bases between them. The CDR3 covers 10 residues.